These 14 T cell receptor beta chains were all obtained from the same sample, sequenced in a study of post-analysis software for immune sequencing data. Study-wide results and caveats: Five or six TRBV segments, TRBV5-6, TRBV5-1 and TRBV20-1 among them, were found more frequent in patients than controls.

The antigens these receptors bind are not known. Incorporated into the TCR beta cDNA libraries were unique molecular identifiers, which served to reduce PCR and sequencing biases. TCRdb analysed the PCR reads with MiXCR anew, one entry per CDR3 protein. The repertoire holds about 380,000 distinct CDR3 sequences, less than 35% seen once, with 13% in the top ten. Specimen: blood. The receptors were sampled from a girl between 10 and 17 years old with multiple sclerosis.

V gene TRBV14 combines with J gene TRBJ2-7; TRBD1 matches 9 bases. This CDR3 has 16 residues. Germline values: CDR1 SGHDN, CDR2 FVKESK. V gave up 2 bases and J gave up 3 bases; unmatched junction bases: 8. In nucleotides, the CDR3 is TGTGCCAGCAGCCAACAATCCGGGACAGGGAACTACGAGCAGTACTTC. This encodes CASSQQSGTGNYEQYF.

There are a few counts of this clonotype. The chain employs TRBV4-1 and TRBJ1-4; 7 bases agree with TRBD1. The CDR3 has 16 residues. Germline V gene data show CDR1 as MGHRA and CDR2 as YSYEKL. Losses at the gene ends were 1 base for V and 7 bases for J; bases not matched to a gene: 9. The CDR3 reads CASSQGTGRGLEKLFF. In nucleotides, the CDR3 is TGCGCCAGCAGCCAAGGGACCGGGAGGGGGCTTGAAAAACTGTTTTTT.

As concerns this clonotype: A clone one base away is much larger, so this may be a read error. The chain employs TRBV4-3 and TRBJ2-7; D perhaps matches TRBD2 (5 bases). CDR3 length equals 15 residues. With 0 bases removed from V and 0 bases from J, the gap between germline ends came to 9 bases. Germline assignment: CDR1 LGHNA and CDR2 YSLEER. Here the CDR3 reads CASSQEGSDSYEQYF. In nucleotides, the CDR3 is TGCGCCAGCAGCCAAGAGGGGAGTGACTCCTACGAGCAGTACTTC.

The V gene is TRBV5-1, the J gene TRBJ1-4, with TRBD1 as a possible D gene (5 bases). The CDR3 spans 15 residues. Germline CDR1 reads SGHRS; CDR2 reads YFSETQ. Trimming shortened V by 4 bases and J by 3 bases, and 13 bases separated the two germline ends. This CDR3 reads CASSPGLSANEKLFF. The CDR3 DNA reads TGCGCCAGCAGCCCGGGACTTTCGGCTAATGAAAAACTGTTTTTT.

This chain uses TRBV10-3 with TRBJ2-7, with TRBD2 matching over 11 bases. The V gene end was trimmed by 3 bases and the J gene end by 0 bases; junction bases not matched to a gene: 4. CDR1 ENHRY and CDR2 SYGVKD come from the germline V gene. The CDR3 consists of 16 residues. The CDR3 coding sequence is TGTGCCATCAGTGACCCAACTAGCGGGAGCTCCTACGAGCAGTACTTC. It specifies CAISDPTSGSSYEQYF.

In regard to this clonotype: A read error may produce the germline difference seen at one junction end. This chain connects TRBV15 to TRBJ1-4; a possible D gene is TRBD1 (5 bases). The CDR3 has 16 residues. Per the germline V gene, CDR1 is LNHNV and CDR2 is YYDKDF (reference sequence). CDR3 sequence (DNA): TGCGCCACCAGCTCCCACGGAGGGGCCCCTAATGAAAAACTGTTTTTT. This translates into CATSSHGGAPNEKLFF.

This clonotype has only a few counts. The rearrangement uses TRBV20-1 and TRBJ2-5; no definite D call. In germline, CDR1 is DFQATT, CDR2 SNEGSKA (reference sequence). V was clipped by 5 bases and J by 2 bases, with 18 bases between them. The CDR3 runs to 15 residues. The CDR3 sequence: CSAPSLGEQQETQYF. CDR3 sequence (DNA): TGCAGTGCTCCCAGTCTAGGAGAGCAGCAAGAGACCCAGTACTTC.

This clonotype was observed a few times. The chain employs TRBV21-1 and TRBJ1-2. TRBV21-1 is deemed a pseudogene. There are 16 residues in the CDR3. The CDR3 coding sequence is TGTGCCAGCAGCCGGTGGGAGGGGGATCTAAACTATGGCTACACCTTC. This sequence encodes CASSRWEGDLNYGYTF.

The chain carries TRBV6-1 and TRBJ2-7, with 7 bases that match TRBD2. CDR1 MNHNS and CDR2 SASEGT come from the germline V gene. The CDR3 contains 15 residues. Germline trimming cut 6 bases from V and 2 bases from J; bases unmatched to any gene: 10. For the CDR3, the DNA is TGTGCCAGCAGCCCCGTGGGGGGGTTCACCTACGAGCAGTACTTC. It encodes CASSPVGGFTYEQYF.

This clonotype has a handful of counts. This chain joins TRBV6-6 and TRBJ2-1; D is ambiguous. Between the trimmed V and J ends, which lost 5 bases and 8 bases, there was a span of 10 bases. This CDR3 is 12 amino acids long. Germline V CDR1 and CDR2: MNHNY, SVGAGI (reference sequence). CDR3 nucleotide sequence: TGTGCCAGCAGTAGAAGGGCCCATGAGCAGTTCTTC. Its protein product is CASSRRAHEQFF.

This clonotype was seen a handful of times. The V and J genes are TRBV4-1 and TRBJ2-7; tentatively, D is TRBD1 (6 bases). CDR1 and CDR2 from the germline V gene are MGHRA and YSYEKL. There are 14 residues in the CDR3. The V end was cut by 1 base, the J end by 3 bases, with 10 bases between. The chain's CDR3 is CASSQGATGYEQYF. CDR3 nucleotide sequence: TGCGCCAGCAGCCAAGGGGCGACAGGCTACGAGCAGTACTTC.

This clonotype was seen many times. The chain carries TRBV10-3 and TRBJ2-3, with D possibly called TRBD1 or TRBD2 (5 bases each). The CDR3 is made up of 15 amino acids. CDR1 is ENHRY and CDR2 is SYGVKD in the germline V gene. V gave up 2 bases and J gave up 6 bases, with 15 bases separating them. The CDR3: CAISEGTRVVDTQYF. CDR3 DNA: TGTGCCATCAGTGAGGGGACCCGTGTCGTTGATACGCAGTATTTT.

The J gene is TRBJ2-4, the V gene TRBV6-6; perhaps TRBD1 as D (6 bases). Near its end, the DNA agrees better with TRBJ2-7, so the J call may be wrong. CDR3 length: 16 amino acids. Germline V gene data show CDR1 as MNHNY and CDR2 as SVGAGI (reference sequence). CDR3 loop: CASSYSGTSEGYEQYF. CDR3 bases: TGTGCCAGCAGTTACAGTGGGACATCAGAAGGCTACGAGCAGTACTTC.

This chain uses TRBV20-1 with TRBJ2-5, with a weak D call TRBD2 (5 bases). CDR1 and CDR2 from the germline V gene are DFQATT and SNEGSKA (reference sequence). Trimming took 0 bases from V and 13 from J, leaving 12 bases between them. The CDR3 extends over 11 amino acids. The CDR3 DNA reads as TGCAGTGCTAGAGATCGGAAGACTATGTACTTC. This translates into CSARDRKTMYF.